A selection of T cell receptor beta chains follows, all from one sample in a study of PD-L1 blockade in urothelial cancer. The table came from immunoSEQ multiplex PCR; TCRdb's copy has only in-frame clones and leaves some out. The repertoire holds around 1,800 clones, with roughly 34% as singletons. The sequences come from tumor tissue, collected before atezolizumab (anti-PD-L1) treatment. The receptors were gathered from a man in his 60s with urothelial cancer. Each CDR3 is given without its conserved first and last residue. Clone size is given for some rows only: seen once, a few or many times, or a class if the clone is expanded.

cdr3_aa v_call clone_size
ASSPPPDGGLVGTDTQY TRBV11-3 few
ASSFLGGHSNQPQH TRBV7-5 many
ASSARQGPYEQY TRBV11-3 few
ASKGEQVSPLH TRBV19 few
ASSAFNGNTIY TRBV9 few
ASSSGTGFYTGELF TRBV11-3 medium-sized
ASSLGPVDNSPLH TRBV11-3 medium-sized
ASSLGKDTQY TRBV9 many
ASSFNRDQETQY TRBV11-3 few
ASSPGQSEQY TRBV18 .